This TCR beta chain is from a study of blood T cells in healthy people across ages. Findings and limits, study-wide: While age rose, TCR beta diversity per million T cells dropped in a roughly linear way. Comparison with aged donors showed that long-lived donors had more naive CD4+ cells and higher diversity.

Trimming took 4 bases from V and 0 from J; bases not matched to a gene: 11. The germline V gene encodes CDR1 MGHRA and CDR2 YSYEKL. CDR3 size: 19 residues. Combining a sample-barcoded 5' primer with a J-beta primer mix, a second PCR ran for about 6 to 12 cycles. Through a template-switch adaptor with 12 random nucleotides, each cDNA molecule received a tag. Each CDR3 protein is one row after TCRdb ran MiXCR on the 5' RACE reads. The repertoire holds 1.5 million or so distinct CDR3 sequences, roughly 40% seen once, with roughly 7.7% in the top ten. All donors came from Russia, were Caucasian and healthy, and spanned ages roughly 6 to 95. Comment on this clonotype: Its antigen is unidentified.

The specimen sequenced was blood. This receptor was taken from a young woman in good health. The chain uses TRBV4-1 and TRBJ2-6, with 8 bases identical to TRBD1. The CDR3 protein is CASSPSGQGFHSGANVLTF. The CDR3 region has the DNA TGCGCCAGCAGCCCAAGCGGACAGGGCTTCCACTCTGGGGCCAACGTCCTGACTTTC.